This T cell receptor beta chain appears in the sequencing data of a study of cytomegalovirus exposure and HLA in healthy donors. Study outcomes and limitations: It was reported that TCR beta sequences correctly inferred the HLA-A and HLA-B alleles for most subjects. In a later analysis, at a false discovery rate of 0.05, roughly 16,000 TCR beta sequences matched HLA alleles.

Researchers ran the PCR with 60 Vbeta and 13 Jbeta primers. As handled by the study authors: A later analysis tallied some 80 million unique TCR beta chains, around 11 million of them shared. This table comes from immunoSEQ multiplex PCR, and its TCRdb copy is limited to in-frame clones, with some not included. V, J and clone size reflect that table, while D and trimming were determined from the DNA. The sample holds more than 150,000 clones, about 85% seen once. A remark on this clone: Its antigen is not identified.

This clonotype was obtained from a girl between 5 and 17 years old in good health and CMV-seropositive. Sequencing was carried out using PBMCs.

The CDR3 sequence: CASSQEGTELANTGELFF. The CDR3 DNA reads TGTGCCAGCAGCCAAGAAGGAACAGAGCTCGCGAACACCGGGGAGCTGTTTTTT. The chain has TRBV4-2 and TRBJ2-2, with D uncertain. The CDR3 has 18 amino acids. CDR1 is LGHNA, CDR2 YNFKEQ, per germline. V was cut by 0 bases and J by 0 bases, with 14 bases left in between.